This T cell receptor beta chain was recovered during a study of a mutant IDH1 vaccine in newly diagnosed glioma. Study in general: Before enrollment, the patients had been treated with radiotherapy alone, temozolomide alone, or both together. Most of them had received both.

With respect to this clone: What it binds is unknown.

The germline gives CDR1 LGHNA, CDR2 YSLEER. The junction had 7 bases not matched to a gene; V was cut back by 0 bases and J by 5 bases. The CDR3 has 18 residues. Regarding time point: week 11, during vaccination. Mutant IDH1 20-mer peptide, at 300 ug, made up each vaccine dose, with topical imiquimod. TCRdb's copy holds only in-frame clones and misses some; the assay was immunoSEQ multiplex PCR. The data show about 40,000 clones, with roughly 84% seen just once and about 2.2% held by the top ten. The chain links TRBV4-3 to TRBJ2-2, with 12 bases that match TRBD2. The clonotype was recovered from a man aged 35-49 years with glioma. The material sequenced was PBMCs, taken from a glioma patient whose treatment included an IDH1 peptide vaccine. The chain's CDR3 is CASSQDIRTSGRTGELFF. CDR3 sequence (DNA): TGCGCCAGCAGCCAAGATATTAGAACTAGCGGGAGGACCGGGGAGCTGTTTTTT.